This T cell receptor delta chain was sequenced during a study of Vδ1+ human thymocytes. Germline V gives CDR1 TSWWSYY, CDR2 QGS. V lost 0 bases to trimming and J lost 0 bases; unmatched junction nucleotides: 28. CDR3 length: 26 amino acids. Thymocytes were sorted as CD3+ TCRVdelta1+ TCRVdelta2- after alphabeta T cell depletion. Vdelta1+ thymocyte sorts reached between roughly 96% and 99.6% purity. A note on this clone: What it binds is not known.

RNA was extracted from the cells and then reverse transcribed. Pooled V-gene forward primers with one constant-region reverse primer generated the CDR3 amplicons by multiplex PCR. TCRdb reanalyzed the multiplex PCR reads using CATT. This repertoire shows about 75,000 delta-chain clones, around 30% found once; its top ten account for roughly 0.25%. Regarding the study as a whole: In the thymus, TRG and TRD repertoires looked highly polyclonal with Gaussian CDR3 lengths. Despite high sort purity, approximately 21% of thymic T cell receptor delta sequences were Vdelta2.

The sample comprised Vdelta1+ gamma-delta thymocytes from the thymus. Subset in this sample: FACS-sorted CD3+ TCRalphabeta- TCRVdelta1+ TCRVdelta2- thymocytes. The chain links TRDV1 to TRDJ1; 13 bases match TRDD3. The TCR sequence derives from a boy younger than two who had congenital heart surgery. Here the CDR3 DNA reads TGTGCTCTTGGGGAACTAAAGTTCCTACCCGGGCCTTACTGGGGGATACGCGTGTCTTACACCGATAAACTCATCTTT. Its protein is CALGELKFLPGPYWGIRVSYTDKLIF.